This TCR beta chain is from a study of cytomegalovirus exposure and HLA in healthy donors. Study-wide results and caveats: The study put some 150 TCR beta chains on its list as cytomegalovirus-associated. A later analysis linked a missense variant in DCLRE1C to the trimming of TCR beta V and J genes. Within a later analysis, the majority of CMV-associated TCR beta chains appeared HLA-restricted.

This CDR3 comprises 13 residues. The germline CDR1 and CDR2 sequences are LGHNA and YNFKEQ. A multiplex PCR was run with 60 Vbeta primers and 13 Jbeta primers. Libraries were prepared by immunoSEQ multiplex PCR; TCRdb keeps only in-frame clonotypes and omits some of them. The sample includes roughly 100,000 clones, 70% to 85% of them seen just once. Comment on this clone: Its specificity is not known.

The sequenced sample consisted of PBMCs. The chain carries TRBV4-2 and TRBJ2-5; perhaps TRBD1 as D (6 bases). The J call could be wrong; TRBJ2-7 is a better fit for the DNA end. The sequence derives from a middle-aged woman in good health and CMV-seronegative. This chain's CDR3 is CASSQVSGDEQYF. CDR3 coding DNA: TGTGCCAGCAGCCAAGTTTCAGGGGACGAGCAGTACTTC.